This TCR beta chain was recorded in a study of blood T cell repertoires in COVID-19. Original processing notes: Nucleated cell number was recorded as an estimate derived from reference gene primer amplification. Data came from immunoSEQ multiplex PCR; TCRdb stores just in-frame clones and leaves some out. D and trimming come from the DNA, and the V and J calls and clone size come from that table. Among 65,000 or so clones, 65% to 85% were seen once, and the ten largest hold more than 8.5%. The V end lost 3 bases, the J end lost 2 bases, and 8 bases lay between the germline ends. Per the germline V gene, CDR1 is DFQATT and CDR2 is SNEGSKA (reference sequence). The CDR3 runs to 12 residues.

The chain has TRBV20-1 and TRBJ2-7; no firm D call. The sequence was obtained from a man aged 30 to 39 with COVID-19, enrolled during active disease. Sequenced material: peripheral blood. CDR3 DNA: TGCAGTGCTAGTTCACAAACCTACGAGCAGTACTTC. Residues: CSASSQTYEQYF.